This entry features one T cell receptor beta chain sequence. This entry belongs to a study of tumor-infiltrating lymphocytes in oesophageal squamous cell carcinoma. TCRdb re-called the PCR reads through MiXCR, storing one row per CDR3 protein. Of approximately 9,600 distinct CDR3 sequences in the sample, under 65% were seen once. After removal of 1 base from V and 5 bases from J, the junction contained 8 bases not matched to a gene. Germline V gives CDR1 SGHTA, CDR2 FQGNSA. CDR3 length: 17 amino acids. J is TRBJ2-3 and V is TRBV7-2; 11 bases fit TRBD1. The specimen sequenced was esophageal tumor tissue. The origin of this receptor is a female donor with esophageal squamous cell carcinoma. Here the CDR3 DNA reads TGTGCCAGCAGCTTAGTGGTTGGACAGGGGGCGGTAGATACGCAGTATTTT. Protein: CASSLVVGQGAVDTQYF.